There are a few counts of the clone carrying this T cell receptor (beta chain). This entry comes from a study of T cell changes during pregnancy in multiple sclerosis. TCRdb's copy holds only in-frame clones and misses some; the assay was immunoSEQ multiplex PCR. The sample has about 64,000 clones; around 90% are singletons. V was clipped by 2 bases and J by 2 bases, with 14 bases between them. The CDR3 sequence is 15 residues long. Per the germline V gene, CDR1 is SQVTM and CDR2 is ANQGSEA. This receptor was taken from a female donor in good health, enrolled as a control in a pregnancy study. This specimen consisted of peripheral blood, obtained in the second trimester of pregnancy. The rearrangement uses TRBV29-1 and TRBJ2-3; no firm D call. The chain's CDR3 is CSVECEFSHTDTQYF. The DNA of the CDR3 is TGCAGCGTTGAATGCGAGTTTAGCCACACAGATACGCAGTATTTT.